This paragraph reports one TCR beta chain. Its antigen specificity is not known. The CDR3 measures 13 amino acids from cysteine to phenylalanine. The nucleotide record is missing. Via the germline V gene (reference sequence), CDR1 is GTSNPN and CDR2 SVGIG. The sequencer listed for this sample is Illumina HiSeq 2000. TCR beta cDNA libraries were made by 5'RACE template switching that added a universal primer site and unique molecular identifiers. cDNA synthesis was primed from the TCR beta constant segment and was followed by two successive PCR amplification steps. On the authors' methods: Reads were demultiplexed and grouped by UMI with MIGEC, and clonotypes were assembled and quantified with MiTCR. To remove erroneous sequences, TCR cDNA sequences were retained only when supported by two or more reads. The tcR package was used for downstream repertoire analysis, and clonotypes were matched between fractions using CDR3 nucleotide sequence together with V segment. VDJmatch was used to annotate antigen specificity against VDJdb, with one amino acid substitution in CDR3 permitted. TCRdb reanalyzed the reads, keeping one entry per CDR3 protein sequence and omitting DNA. The authors' filters were not applied to this entry. For this sample, the table gives about 160,000 distinct CDR3 sequences. The ten largest clones add up to about 18% of the sample.

HCMV serostatus was determined by detecting HCMV-specific IgG in serum with a commercial ELISA kit. Ficoll density gradient centrifugation was used to isolate peripheral blood mononuclear cells from blood. These data belong to a study of T cells expressing NK-cell markers (dated by TCRdb to the early 2020s). Regarding the research as a whole: Three sorted T-cell subsets (CD3+CD56+NKG2C+, CD3+CD56+NKG2C- and CD3+CD56-NKG2C+) from seven to nine donors had their TCR beta-chain repertoires profiled. The libraries were sequenced on Illumina HiSeq 2000/2500, MiSeq or NextSeq, producing 2 x 150 bp reads. Among the eight sequenced donors, only one was HCMV-seronegative, while the other seven were HCMV-seropositive. The eight sequenced donors were randomly selected healthy volunteers, three men and five women.

General study outcomes and caveats: Those dominant clonotypes were again the most abundant among CD3+CD56-NKG2C+ cells in a few donors, at roughly 25-60.1%. Whether the expanded NKG2C-expressing T cell clones were specific for HCMV antigens remained unclear. In six donors, the dominant CD3+CD56+NKG2C+ clonotypes ranked among the top 10 CD8+ clonotypes, making up about 1.0-8% of CD8+ T cells.

The receptor chain draws on TRBV30 and TRBJ1-1. The material sequenced was blood T cells: a sorted CD56 or NKG2C T cell subset, CD4+ or CD8+ T cells, or bulk PBMC T cells (not recorded which). This sequence was found in a woman between 18 and 70 years old in good health. The CDR3 in this case is CAWVKLRATEAFF.